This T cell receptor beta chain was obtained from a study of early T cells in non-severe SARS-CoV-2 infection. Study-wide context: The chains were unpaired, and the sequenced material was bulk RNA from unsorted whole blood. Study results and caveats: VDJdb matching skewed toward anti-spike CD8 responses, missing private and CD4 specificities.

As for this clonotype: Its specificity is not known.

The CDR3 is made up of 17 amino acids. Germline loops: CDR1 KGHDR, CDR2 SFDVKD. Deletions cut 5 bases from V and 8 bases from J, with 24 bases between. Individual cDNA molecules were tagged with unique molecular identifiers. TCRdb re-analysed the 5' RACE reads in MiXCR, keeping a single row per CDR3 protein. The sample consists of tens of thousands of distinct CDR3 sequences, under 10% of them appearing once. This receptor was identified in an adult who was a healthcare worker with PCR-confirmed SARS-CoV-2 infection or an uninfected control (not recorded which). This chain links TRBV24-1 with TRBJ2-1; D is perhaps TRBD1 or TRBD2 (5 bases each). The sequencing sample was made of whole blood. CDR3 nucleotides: TGTGCCACCAGTGGTTCCTTCGGGACCCAGATAAGGCATGAGCAGTTCTTC. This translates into CATSGSFGTQIRHEQFF.